This T cell receptor (beta chain) was identified in a study of control samples from healthy donors and cancer patients. Here immunoSEQ multiplex PCR was the method, and the copy in TCRdb shows in-frame clones only, minus some. This sample yields some 200,000 clones, of which 90% to 95% are seen a single time; approximately 1.4% belongs to the top ten. V was clipped by 1 base and J by 0 bases; unmatched bases: 1. This CDR3 region has 16 residues. The germline CDR1 and CDR2 sequences are SEHNR and FQNEAQ (reference sequence). This TCR derives from a man aged 45 to 65 in good health. The sample taken for sequencing was blood. The V and J genes are TRBV7-9 and TRBJ1-3; 9 bases fit TRBD1. The CDR3 coding sequence is TGTGCCAGCAGCTTAGGGACAGGGGTCTCTGGAAACACCATATATTTT. Translation gives CASSLGTGVSGNTIYF.